This is a list of T cell receptor beta chains from one sample in a study of blood T cell repertoires in COVID-19. Sequenced by immunoSEQ multiplex PCR; TCRdb stores in-frame clones only, minus some. The table lists 400,000 to 450,000 clones, 80% to 90% of them singletons. Sequencing input: peripheral blood. These receptors all come from a woman in her twenties or thirties with active or convalescent COVID-19. Both conserved end residues are part of each CDR3. Fields, in order: clone size, D gene, J gene, V gene, CDR3 protein, CDR3 DNA. A D gene is named only where the DNA matches it firmly. Clone size, where shown, is once, few, many, or a class for clones that have expanded.

size: .; D: TRBD1; J: TRBJ2-7; V: TRBV15; CDR3: CATSRDEGTGAYEQYF; DNA: TGTGCCACCAGCAGAGATGAGGGGACAGGGGCCTACGAGCAGTACTTC
size: .; D: .; J: TRBJ1-1; V: TRBV19; CDR3: CASSGKGRQNTEAFF; DNA: TGTGCCAGTAGTGGCAAGGGGCGGCAGAACACTGAAGCTTTCTTT
size: .; D: TRBD1; J: TRBJ1-4; V: TRBV5-8; CDR3: CASSAGTGFNEKLFF; DNA: TGTGCCAGCAGCGCCGGGACAGGGTTTAATGAAAAACTGTTTTTT
size: .; D: .; J: TRBJ2-1; V: TRBV6-5; CDR3: CASSLYNEQFF; DNA: TGTGCCAGCAGTCTATACAATGAGCAGTTCTTC
size: .; D: TRBD2; J: TRBJ2-7; V: TRBV19; CDR3: CASSIRGEGRHEQYF; DNA: TGTGCCAGTAGTATTCGGGGGGAGGGCCGCCACGAGCAGTACTTC
size: .; D: TRBD1; J: TRBJ1-1; V: TRBV6-5; CDR3: CASSRDRGGGTEAFF; DNA: TGTGCCAGCAGCCGGGACAGGGGAGGAGGTACTGAAGCTTTCTTT
size: .; D: TRBD2; J: TRBJ2-1; V: TRBV6-6; CDR3: CASSYSLAGPSNEQFF; DNA: TGTGCCAGCAGTTACTCGTTAGCGGGACCTTCCAATGAGCAGTTCTTC
size: once; D: TRBD1; J: TRBJ2-3; V: TRBV19; CDR3: CASSTGGDTQYF; DNA: TGTGCCAGTTCTACAGGGGGAGATACGCAGTATTTT
size: few; D: .; J: TRBJ1-2; V: TRBV20-1; CDR3: CSAQANYGYTF; DNA: TGCAGTGCGCAGGCGAACTATGGCTACACCTTC
size: .; D: .; J: TRBJ1-3; V: TRBV29-1; CDR3: CSVEGRSGNTIYF; DNA: TGCAGCGTTGAGGGGAGGAGTGGAAACACCATATATTTT
size: .; D: .; J: TRBJ1-1; V: TRBV27; CDR3: CASSPNEDFTEAFF; DNA: TGTGCCAGCAGTCCAAATGAGGATTTCACTGAAGCTTTCTTT
size: .; D: .; J: TRBJ2-5; V: TRBV5-4; CDR3: CASSSDYQGTQYF; DNA: TGTGCCAGCAGCTCGGACTACCAAGGGACCCAGTACTTC
size: .; D: .; J: TRBJ1-5; V: TRBV5-1; CDR3: CASSLGQSNQPQHF; DNA: TGCGCCAGCAGCCTAGGACAGAGCAATCAGCCCCAGCATTTT
size: .; D: .; J: TRBJ2-3; V: TRBV10-3; CDR3: CAISESRQPPTDTQYF; DNA: TGTGCCATCAGTGAGTCGAGGCAGCCACCCACAGATACGCAGTATTTT
size: .; D: .; J: TRBJ2-2; V: TRBV5-1; CDR3: CASSLGQGIGELFF; DNA: TGCGCCAGCAGCCTGGGTCAGGGCATCGGGGAGCTGTTTTTT
size: .; D: TRBD1; J: TRBJ1-1; V: TRBV18; CDR3: CASSPLITGARGTEAFF; DNA: TGTGCCAGCTCACCACTAATCACAGGGGCGAGGGGCACTGAAGCTTTCTTT
size: .; D: TRBD1; J: TRBJ2-7; V: TRBV4-1; CDR3: CASSSDRGSYEQYF; DNA: TGCGCCAGCAGCTCAGACAGGGGGTCCTACGAGCAGTACTTC
size: .; D: TRBD1; J: TRBJ2-1; V: TRBV20-1; CDR3: CSASTGDEQFF; DNA: TGCAGTGCTAGTACAGGGGATGAGCAGTTCTTC
size: once; D: TRBD2; J: TRBJ2-7; V: TRBV11-3; CDR3: CASSSSGSRSEQYF; DNA: TGTGCCAGCAGCTCTAGCGGGAGCCGTAGCGAGCAGTACTTC
size: few; D: TRBD1; J: TRBJ2-1; V: TRBV11-1; CDR3: CASSPRTGTRDEQFF; DNA: TGTGCCAGCAGCCCCAGGACAGGGACTCGGGATGAGCAGTTCTTC
size: .; D: TRBD2; J: TRBJ2-3; V: TRBV19; CDR3: CASSISGTSGRAGTDTQYF; DNA: TGTGCCAGTAGTATATCCGGGACTAGCGGGAGGGCCGGCACAGATACGCAGTATTTT
size: .; D: .; J: TRBJ1-5; V: TRBV27; CDR3: CASSFSSNQPQHF; DNA: TGTGCCAGCAGTTTCTCCAGCAATCAGCCCCAGCATTTT
size: once; D: .; J: TRBJ1-2; V: TRBV3-1/TRBV3-2; CDR3: CASAPLDRFYGYTF; DNA: TGTGCCTCGGCGCCCCTGGACAGATTCTATGGCTACACCTTC
size: .; D: .; J: TRBJ2-7; V: TRBV4-1; CDR3: CASSQAGQGLNYEQYF; DNA: TGCGCCAGCAGCCAAGCCGGGCAGGGGCTAAATTACGAGCAGTACTTC
size: .; D: .; J: TRBJ1-4; V: TRBV5-1; CDR3: CASSLSGAIGSVNEKLFF; DNA: TGCGCCAGCAGCTTGTCCGGAGCGATTGGGTCCGTTAATGAAAAACTGTTTTTT
size: .; D: .; J: TRBJ1-1; V: TRBV4-1; CDR3: CASSQGSGRAFRNTEAFF; DNA: TGCGCCAGCAGCCAAGGGTCGGGCAGGGCATTTCGGAACACTGAAGCTTTCTTT
size: .; D: .; J: TRBJ1-1; V: TRBV4-1; CDR3: CASSQVVLDSLGAFF; DNA: TGCGCCAGCAGCCAAGTAGTCCTGGACAGCTTGGGGGCTTTCTTT
size: once; D: .; J: TRBJ1-3; V: TRBV7-8; CDR3: CASSANAEADTIYF; DNA: TGTGCCAGCAGCGCCAACGCCGAGGCAGACACCATATATTTT
size: .; D: .; J: TRBJ1-1; V: TRBV10-3; CDR3: CAIKDSGGPTEAFF; DNA: TGTGCCATCAAGGACTCGGGGGGCCCTACTGAAGCTTTCTTT
size: once; D: .; J: TRBJ1-1; V: TRBV10-3; CDR3: CAISYREENTEAFF; DNA: TGTGCCATCAGTTATAGGGAGGAGAACACTGAAGCTTTCTTT
size: few; D: TRBD1; J: TRBJ2-7; V: TRBV29-1; CDR3: CSGKQGAGLGEQYF; DNA: TGCAGCGGTAAACAGGGGGCCGGTTTGGGCGAGCAGTACTTC
size: .; D: .; J: TRBJ1-3; V: TRBV6-5; CDR3: CATLVPLGNTIYF; DNA: TGTGCCACCCTAGTGCCTCTTGGAAACACCATATATTTT
size: once; D: TRBD1; J: TRBJ2-7; V: TRBV7-2; CDR3: CASSLGGTASYEQYF; DNA: TGTGCCAGCAGCTTAGGAGGGACAGCCTCCTACGAGCAGTACTTC
size: .; D: TRBD1; J: TRBJ1-6; V: TRBV30; CDR3: CAWSVMASGTGNSPLHF; DNA: TGTGCCTGGAGTGTAATGGCTTCTGGGACAGGGAATTCACCCCTCCACTTT
size: .; D: TRBD1; J: TRBJ1-2; V: TRBV24-1; CDR3: CATSDSGTGGNYGYTF; DNA: TGTGCCACCAGTGATTCCGGGACAGGGGGCAACTATGGCTACACCTTC
size: .; D: .; J: TRBJ1-1; V: TRBV5-4; CDR3: CASSSGINTEAFF; DNA: TGTGCCAGCAGCTCGGGGATTAACACTGAAGCTTTCTTT
size: .; D: .; J: TRBJ1-2; V: TRBV5-6; CDR3: CASRNDDGGYGYTF; DNA: TGTGCCAGCAGAAACGACGACGGCGGGTATGGCTACACCTTC
size: .; D: TRBD1; J: TRBJ1-2; V: TRBV7-9; CDR3: CASSSSGTEETVYGYTF; DNA: TGTGCCAGCAGCTCCTCCGGGACAGAGGAGACCGTCTATGGCTACACCTTC
size: once; D: .; J: TRBJ1-2; V: TRBV7-9; CDR3: CATPPDRSSYGYTF; DNA: TGTGCCACCCCGCCTGACAGGAGCTCTTATGGCTACACCTTC
size: few; D: .; J: TRBJ2-5; V: TRBV9; CDR3: CASSVDGARETQYF; DNA: TGTGCCAGCAGCGTAGATGGGGCCCGGGAGACCCAGTACTTC
size: few; D: .; J: TRBJ1-1; V: TRBV18; CDR3: CASSLSWQGTEAFF; DNA: TGTGCCAGCTCCCTCTCGTGGCAGGGCACTGAAGCTTTCTTT
size: .; D: TRBD2; J: TRBJ2-1; V: TRBV7-6; CDR3: CASSSQGSGKYNEQFF; DNA: TGTGCCAGCAGCTCTCAGGGTAGCGGGAAATACAATGAGCAGTTCTTC
size: .; D: .; J: TRBJ2-3; V: TRBV10-3; CDR3: CAFAGGTDTQYF; DNA: TGTGCCTTCGCCGGGGGTACAGATACGCAGTATTTT
size: few; D: .; J: TRBJ1-2; V: TRBV7-2; CDR3: CASSLSQANYGYTF; DNA: TGTGCCAGCAGCTTATCTCAGGCTAACTATGGCTACACCTTC
size: .; D: .; J: TRBJ2-3; V: TRBV18; CDR3: CASSLRDQSTDTQYF; DNA: TGTGCCAGCTCACTGCGGGACCAAAGCACAGATACGCAGTATTTT